The T cell receptor beta chain under discussion was sequenced for a study of T cell repertoires in cytomegalovirus infection. TCRdb re-called the reads with MiXCR, one entry per CDR3 protein. The data show under 350,000 distinct CDR3 sequences, 9.6% seen once. V was cut by 5 bases and J by 7 bases, with 12 bases left in between. From germline, CDR1 is MNHNY and CDR2 SVGAGI (reference sequence). The CDR3 is 13 amino acids. The chain links TRBV6-6 to TRBJ1-3; D unclear. The sequence was collected from a human donor in good health (CMV status not recorded). Some clones in this sample may be carry-over from other donors' samples. What was sequenced was PBMCs. The CDR3 loop reads CASSRVEANTIYF. The CDR3 coding sequence is TGTGCCAGCAGTCGAGTTGAAGCGAACACCATATATTTT.